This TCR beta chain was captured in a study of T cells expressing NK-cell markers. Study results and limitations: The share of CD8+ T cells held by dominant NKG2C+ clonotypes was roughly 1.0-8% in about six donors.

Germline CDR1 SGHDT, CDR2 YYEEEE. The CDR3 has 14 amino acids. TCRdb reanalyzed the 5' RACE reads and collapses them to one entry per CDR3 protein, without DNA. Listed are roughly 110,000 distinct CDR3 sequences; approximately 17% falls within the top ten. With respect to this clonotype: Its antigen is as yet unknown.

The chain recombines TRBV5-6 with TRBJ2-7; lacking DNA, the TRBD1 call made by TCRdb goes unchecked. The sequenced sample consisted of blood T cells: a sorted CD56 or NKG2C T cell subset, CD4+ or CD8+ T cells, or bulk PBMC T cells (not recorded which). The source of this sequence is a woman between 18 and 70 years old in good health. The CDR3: CASSFQGNPYEQYF.